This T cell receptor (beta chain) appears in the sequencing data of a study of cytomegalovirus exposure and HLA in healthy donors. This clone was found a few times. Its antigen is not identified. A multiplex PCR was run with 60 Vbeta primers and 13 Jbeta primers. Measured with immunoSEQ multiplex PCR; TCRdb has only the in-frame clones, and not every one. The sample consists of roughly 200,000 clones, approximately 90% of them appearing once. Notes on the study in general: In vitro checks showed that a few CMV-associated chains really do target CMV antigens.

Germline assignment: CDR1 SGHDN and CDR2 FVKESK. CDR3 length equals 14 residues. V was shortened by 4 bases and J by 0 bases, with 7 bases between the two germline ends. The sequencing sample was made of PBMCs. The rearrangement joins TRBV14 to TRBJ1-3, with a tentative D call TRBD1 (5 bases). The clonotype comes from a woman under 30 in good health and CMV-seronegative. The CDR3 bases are TGTGCCAGCAGCCGACAGAGCTCTGGAAACACCATATATTTT. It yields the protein CASSRQSSGNTIYF.